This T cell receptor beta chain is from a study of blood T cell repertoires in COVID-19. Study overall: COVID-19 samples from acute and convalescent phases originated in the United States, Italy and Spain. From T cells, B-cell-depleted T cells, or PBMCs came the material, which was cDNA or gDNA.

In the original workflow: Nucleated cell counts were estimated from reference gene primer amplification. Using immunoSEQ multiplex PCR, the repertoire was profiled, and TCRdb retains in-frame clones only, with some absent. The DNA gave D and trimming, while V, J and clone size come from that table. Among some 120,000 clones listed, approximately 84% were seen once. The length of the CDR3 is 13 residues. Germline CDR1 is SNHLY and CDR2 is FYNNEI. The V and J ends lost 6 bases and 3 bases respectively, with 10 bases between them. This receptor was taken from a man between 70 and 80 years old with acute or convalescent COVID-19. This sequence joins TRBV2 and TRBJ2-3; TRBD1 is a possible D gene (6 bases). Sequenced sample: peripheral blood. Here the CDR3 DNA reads TGTGCCAGCAGCGTACAGGGTACAGATACGCAGTATTTT. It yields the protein CASSVQGTDTQYF.